This T cell receptor (beta chain) was sequenced during a study of blood T cell repertoires in COVID-19. Study-level background: From the United States, Italy and Spain came samples of acute and convalescent COVID-19.

The V gene lost 2 bases and the J gene lost 5 bases, with 19 bases spanning the gap. Per the germline V gene, CDR1 is LNHNV and CDR2 is YYDKDF (reference sequence). This CDR3 region has 16 residues. In the original processing: Amplification of reference gene primers provided the estimated nucleated cell counts. Assay: immunoSEQ multiplex PCR; the TCRdb copy retains only in-frame clones and omits some. Clonal size and the V and J genes are those of that table, whereas D and trimming came from the DNA. Altogether some 41,000 clones are present, more than 70% being singletons, with the ten largest covering roughly 4.6%. This clone was counted between two and nine times.

The clonotype originates from a woman in her seventies with acute or convalescent COVID-19. The chain carries TRBV15 and TRBJ2-7, with D perhaps matching TRBD1 (6 bases). Sequenced material: peripheral blood. The CDR3: CATSRSVGGPANEQYF. CDR3 DNA: TGTGCCACCAGCAGATCAGTAGGGGGTCCGGCGAACGAGCAGTACTTC. The whole variable domain, remainder taken from reference TRBV15 and TRBJ2-7, is DAMVIQNPRYQVTQFGKPVTLSCSQTLNHNVMYWYQQKSSQAPKLLFHYYDKDFNNEADTPDNFQSRRPNTSFCFLDIRSPGLGDTAMYLCATSRSVGGPANEQYFGPGTRLTVT.